The 24 T cell receptor beta chains below all came from one sample that was sequenced in a study of blood T cell repertoires in COVID-19. Data came from immunoSEQ multiplex PCR; TCRdb stores just in-frame clones and leaves some out. Among 150,000 to 200,000 clones listed, about 88% were seen once. The sample consisted of peripheral blood. These receptor sequences come from a man aged 40-49 years with active or convalescent COVID-19.

This clone has more than one count but fewer than ten. The chain joins TRBV3-1 (or the pseudogene TRBV3-2) to TRBJ2-3; TRBD2 agrees at 12 bases. The CDR3 has 16 residues. Germline trimming cut 0 bases from V and 3 bases from J; bases unmatched to any gene: 1. Germline CDR1 reads LGHDT; CDR2 reads YNNKEL (reference sequence). CDR3 coding DNA: TGTGCCAGCAGCCAAGATGGACTAGCGGGGACAGATACGCAGTATTTT. Protein sequence: CASSQDGLAGTDTQYF.

V gene TRBV5-4 combines with J gene TRBJ2-7, with D possibly TRBD1 on 6 matching bases. V lost 2 bases, J lost 7 bases, and 13 bases lay in between. Germline assignment: CDR1 SGHNT and CDR2 YYREEE (reference sequence). The CDR3 spans 13 residues. The CDR3 here is CASSFWGRGEQYF. In DNA, the CDR3 is TGTGCCAGCAGCTTTTGGGGGCGAGGGGAGCAGTACTTC.

The V call is TRBV7-2, the J call TRBJ2-1; 7 bases align to TRBD2. The CDR3 loop spans 16 amino acids. Trimming took 1 base from V and 7 from J; bases not matched to a gene: 10. Germline CDR1 and CDR2: SGHTA and FQGNSA. As DNA, the CDR3 is TGTGCCAGCAGCTTAGAGGGCGGGAGACCTATAAATGAGCAGTTCTTC. This translates into CASSLEGGRPINEQFF.

The V and J genes are TRBV3-1 (or the pseudogene TRBV3-2) and TRBJ1-1; TRBD1 is a possible D gene (5 bases). Germline V gives CDR1 LGHDT, CDR2 YNNKEL (reference sequence). V gave up 1 base and J gave up 6 bases, with 12 bases separating them. The CDR3 consists of 14 residues. CDR3 nucleotides: TGTGCCAGCAGCCAAGCTGTAGCGGGGGCTGAAGCTTTCTTT. It codes for CASSQAVAGAEAFF.

This sequence joins TRBV11-3 and TRBJ2-7; possible D gene TRBD2, 6 bases. Germline CDR1 is SGHNT and CDR2 is YENEEA. This CDR3 is built from 15 residues. Trimming left V 5 bases short and J 1 base short, with 15 bases between. CDR3 protein: CASSRAGTQSYEQYF. The CDR3 coding sequence is TGTGCCAGCAGCCGTGCCGGGACTCAATCCTACGAGCAGTACTTC.

This clone was seen just once. CDR3 in amino acids: CASSGGALQGVIGNQPQHF. The CDR3 DNA follows: TGTGCCAGTAGTGGGGGGGCGTTACAGGGAGTAATCGGCAATCAGCCCCAGCATTTT. The V gene is TRBV19, the J gene TRBJ1-5; weak D call: TRBD1 (6 bases). The CDR3 totals 19 residues. V lost 5 bases and J lost 2, with 25 bases in between. Germline V lookup: CDR1 LNHDA, CDR2 SQIVND (reference sequence).

V gene TRBV5-8 combines with J gene TRBJ2-7, with D possibly matching TRBD1 (6 bases). This CDR3 contains 16 residues. The germline V and J ends were trimmed by 7 bases and 6 bases, with 26 bases remaining between them. Germline CDR1 is SGHTS and CDR2 is YDEGEE. CDR3 nucleotide sequence: TGTGCCAGCTCCGTGAGATTACAGGGTTCTCCTCTCGAGCAGTACTTC. Protein: CASSVRLQGSPLEQYF.

The chain carries TRBV11-2 and TRBJ2-2; the match to TRBD2 covers 15 bases. V shed 1 base, J shed 6 bases, and the junction held 3 bases outside the gene matches. CDR1 is SGHAT and CDR2 is FQNNGV in the germline V gene. The CDR3 consists of 17 residues. CDR3 sequence reads: CASSLGGLAGGSGELFF. The CDR3 DNA reads TGTGCCAGCAGCTTAGGGGGACTAGCGGGAGGATCCGGGGAGCTGTTTTTT. Full variable domain (rest looked up from reference TRBV11-2 and TRBJ2-2): EAGVAQSPRYKIIEKRQSVAFWCNPISGHATLYWYQQILGQGPKLLIQFQNNGVVDDSQLPKDRFSAERLKGVDSTLKIQPAKLEDSAVYLCASSLGGLAGGSGELFFGEGSRLTVL.

This chain connects TRBV2 to TRBJ1-6; D might be TRBD1 (6 bases). The germline V gene encodes CDR1 SNHLY and CDR2 FYNNEI. V was clipped by 2 bases and J by 7 bases, with 12 bases between them. This CDR3 is 15 amino acids long. The CDR3 is CASSERQGSNSPLHF. CDR3 DNA sequence: TGTGCCAGCAGTGAAAGGCAGGGGAGCAATTCACCCCTCCACTTT.

V and J are TRBV5-1 and TRBJ2-2, with D possibly being TRBD2 (6 bases). There are 16 residues in the CDR3. V was clipped by 5 bases and J by 1 base, with 15 bases between them. CDR1 is SGHRS, CDR2 YFSETQ, per germline. The CDR3 coding sequence is TGCGCCAGCAGTACTAGCCGCAGGGAGAACACCGGGGAGCTGTTTTTT. As protein: CASSTSRRENTGELFF. Full variable domain (rest looked up from reference TRBV5-1 and TRBJ2-2): KAGVTQTPRYLIKTRGQQVTLSCSPISGHRSVSWYQQTPGQGLQFLFEYFSETQRNKGNFPGRFSGRQFSNSRSEMNVSTLELGDSALYLCASSTSRRENTGELFFGEGSRLTVL.

The rearrangement joins TRBV10-2 to TRBJ2-7; no clear D gene. CDR1 and CDR2 from the germline V gene are WSHSY and SAAADI. Trimming cost V 3 bases and J 3 bases, with 9 bases left between them. The CDR3 length is 13 residues. The CDR3 nucleotides are TGCGCCAGCAGTGACAACAGAGACTACGAGCAGTACTTC. Protein product: CASSDNRDYEQYF.

The rearrangement joins TRBV6-5 to TRBJ2-1; 9 positions agree with TRBD1. Germline CDR1 reads MNHEY; CDR2 reads SVGAGI. The CDR3 extends over 15 amino acids. After removal of 7 bases from V and 7 bases from J, the junction contained 11 bases not matched to a gene. The CDR3 DNA reads as TGTGCCAGCATACCGAGGACAGGGGAACGTAATGAGCAGTTCTTC. The encoded protein is CASIPRTGERNEQFF.

This clone was picked up a small number of times. V gene TRBV12-3 or TRBV12-4 combines with J gene TRBJ1-1, with D unclear. Trimming pared 3 bases from V and 5 bases from J, leaving 7 bases between. CDR3 length: 12 residues. The CDR3 spells CASSFRDTEAFF. The CDR3 DNA reads TGTGCCAGCAGTTTCCGGGATACTGAAGCTTTCTTT.

With respect to this clone: The same CDR3 also results from other DNA sequences found in this sample. CDR3 region: CASSHQAERIQYF. The CDR3 bases are TGTGCCAGCAGCCACCAGGCAGAACGCATTCAGTACTTC. This chain joins TRBV11-3 and TRBJ2-4; D unresolved. The CDR3 covers 13 residues. V gave up 5 bases and J gave up 9 bases, with 14 bases separating them. CDR1 is SGHNT, CDR2 YENEEA, per germline.

This clone was seen just once. This sequence joins TRBV3-1 (or the pseudogene TRBV3-2) and TRBJ1-5, with 7 bases that match TRBD1. Germline-derived CDR1 and CDR2 are LGHDT and YNNKEL (reference sequence). The CDR3 consists of 16 residues. J gave up 2 bases and V 3 bases, and 7 bases lay outside the gene matches. The CDR3 DNA follows: TGTGCCAGCAGCCAGGGGCGACAGGGAGGCAATCAGCCCCAGCATTTT. Its protein product is CASSQGRQGGNQPQHF.

CDR3 sequence: CASNLGGGFQETQYF. The CDR3 nucleotides read TGCGCCAGCAACCTCGGGGGGGGCTTCCAAGAGACCCAGTACTTC. The rearrangement joins TRBV10-1 to TRBJ2-5; 8 bases are a match to TRBD2. CDR3 size: 15 residues. Germline CDR1 and CDR2: WNHNN and SYGVQD (reference sequence). V was pared by 7 bases and J by 1 base, with 8 bases of the junction left unmatched.

The chain couples TRBV24-1 to TRBJ2-2; possibly TRBD1 for D (5 bases). The germline V gene encodes CDR1 KGHDR and CDR2 SFDVKD. Trimming cost V 3 bases and J 3 bases, with 10 bases left between them. CDR3 length: 15 residues. CDR3 region: CATSDADTYTGELFF. For the CDR3, the DNA is TGTGCCACCAGTGATGCGGACACCTACACCGGGGAGCTGTTTTTT.

This clone came up a few times. The CDR3, as DNA: TGTGCCAGCAGTTTGGTAGGGGGCACTGAAGCTTTCTTT. Amino acid sequence: CASSLVGGTEAFF. This chain links TRBV12-3 or TRBV12-4 with TRBJ1-1, with a tentative D call TRBD1 (6 bases). V lost 3 bases, J lost 4 bases, and 9 bases lay in between. This CDR3 comprises 13 residues.

The rearrangement joins TRBV4-1 to TRBJ2-5, with 11 bases aligning to TRBD2. The CDR3 spans 18 residues. The germline gives CDR1 MGHRA, CDR2 YSYEKL. V was clipped by 1 base and J by 0 bases; unmatched bases: 7. The CDR3: CASSQVPSGGIDQETQYF. The CDR3 DNA follows: TGCGCCAGCAGCCAAGTCCCTAGCGGGGGGATAGACCAAGAGACCCAGTACTTC.

The rearrangement joins TRBV19 to TRBJ2-1, with D maybe TRBD1 (5 bases). This CDR3 comprises 14 residues. Trimming pared 4 bases from V and 8 bases from J, leaving 15 bases between. In germline, CDR1 is LNHDA, CDR2 SQIVND (reference sequence). CDR3 protein: CASSSQGGRDEQFF. CDR3 DNA: TGTGCCAGTAGTAGCCAGGGTGGACGTGATGAGCAGTTCTTC.

The chain links TRBV2 to TRBJ1-3, with 7 bases that match TRBD1. Per the germline V gene, CDR1 is SNHLY and CDR2 is FYNNEI. The CDR3 extends over 18 amino acids. The trim removed 5 bases at V and 1 base at J, leaving 14 bases unmatched. DNA for the CDR3: TGTGCCAGCAGTACTCGTACAGGGGTTATTACTTCTGGAAACACCATATATTTT. Residues: CASSTRTGVITSGNTIYF.

The rearrangement joins TRBV5-4 to TRBJ2-3, with 14 bases fitting TRBD2. This CDR3 is built from 18 residues. Germline-derived CDR1 and CDR2 are SGHNT and YYREEE (reference sequence). The junction had 6 bases not matched to a gene; V was cut back by 3 bases and J by 0 bases. The CDR3 here is CASSSGTSGSLSTDTQYF. Here the CDR3 DNA reads TGTGCCAGCAGCTCCGGGACTAGCGGGAGTCTCAGCACAGATACGCAGTATTTT.

V gene TRBV5-4 combines with J gene TRBJ2-7; the D gene is possibly TRBD1 (5 bases). Germline loops: CDR1 SGHNT, CDR2 YYREEE (reference sequence). The V end was cut by 1 base, the J end by 4 bases, with 6 bases between. This CDR3 comprises 12 residues. The CDR3 loop is CASSLKGYEQYF. The CDR3 DNA reads TGTGCCAGCAGCTTGAAGGGGTACGAGCAGTACTTC.

This clone was found a few times. This chain uses TRBV28 with TRBJ1-1; D gene unclear. The germline V gene encodes CDR1 MDHEN and CDR2 SYDVKM. The CDR3 totals 16 residues. With 7 bases removed from V and 5 bases from J, the gap between germline ends came to 23 bases. The CDR3 bases are TGTGCCAGCATCCTAAAGGGCGGGGTCTCGAGGACTGAAGCTTTCTTT. Translating it yields CASILKGGVSRTEAFF.